This T cell receptor (beta chain) was found in a study of T cell repertoires in cytomegalovirus infection. Study overall: Indications of both CMV infection and matching HLA type were provided by public TCR beta signatures.

Concerning this clonotype: Its target is unknown.

Study conclusions and caveats: Within the response measured ex vivo, HLA-C-restricted CMV-specific TCR beta clonotypes were dominant. Cumulative public TCR beta family frequency identified carriers of CMV plus the relevant HLA.

CDR3 length equals 14 residues. Trimming removed 7 bases from V and 7 bases from J, with 19 bases in between. CDR1 and CDR2 from the germline V gene are SGHAT and FQDESV (reference sequence). One entry per CDR3 protein, called by TCRdb with MiXCR from the reads. The table includes roughly 180,000 distinct CDR3 sequences, less than 25% detected once. This clonotype was sampled from a human donor in good health (CMV status not recorded). Some clones in this sample may be carry-over from other donors' samples. This specimen was CD8+ T cells from cultured PBMCs, taken from culture after CMV antigen stimulation. This chain joins TRBV11-1 and TRBJ2-5; D could derive from TRBD1 or TRBD2 (6 bases each). CDR3 DNA: TGTGCCAGCACTCCCGGGGGCCCAGAGGGGACCCAGTACTTC. Translating gives CASTPGGPEGTQYF.